Sequencing of this TCR beta chain was carried out in a study of chemoradiotherapy in HPV16-positive cancers. Germline loops: CDR1 SGHRS, CDR2 YFSETQ. The junction had 5 bases not matched to a gene; V was cut back by 4 bases and J by 6 bases. The CDR3 has 14 residues. Sequencing was performed with immunoSEQ multiplex PCR; in TCRdb, only in-frame clones are kept and a portion is missing. This table holds 25,000 to 30,000 clones, approximately 93% found once. The clonotype comes from a human donor with HPV-associated anogenital cancer. This chain joins TRBV5-1 and TRBJ1-5; 9 bases are shared with TRBD1. Source: blood, taken from a patient who underwent chemoradiotherapy. The CDR3 is CASSVTGGIQPQHF. The CDR3 region has the DNA TGCGCCAGCAGCGTAACAGGGGGCATTCAGCCCCAGCATTTT.